These 4 T cell receptor beta chains originate from one sample sequenced in a study of CXCR3-negative and CXCR3-positive naive CD8 T cells. The libraries of TRB cDNA were prepared using 5' RACE with UMI labels. TCRdb re-called the 5' RACE reads and catalogs CDR3 proteins one per entry, DNA excluded. The specimen's table records 45,000 to 65,000 distinct CDR3 sequences. The sample was memory CD8+ T cells from blood. Receptors were obtained from a human donor in good health. Some clones in this sample may be carry-over from other donors' samples.

The J gene is TRBJ2-1, the V gene TRBV7-6; without DNA, the TCRdb call of TRBD2 cannot be checked. Per the germline V gene, CDR1 is SGHVS and CDR2 is FNYEAQ. CDR3 length equals 17 residues. The CDR3 region is CASSLNPGLAAPNEQFF.

The CDR3 spells CSARDGGPQETQYF. The V gene is TRBV20-1, the J gene TRBJ2-5; the TCRdb D gene call, TRBD1, has no DNA to confirm it. Germline V gene data show CDR1 as DFQATT and CDR2 as SNEGSKA (reference sequence). The CDR3 sequence is 14 residues long.

The rearrangement links TRBV12-3 or TRBV12-4 to TRBJ2-6; the D gene TCRdb calls, TRBD1, cannot be checked with no DNA. The CDR3 is 20 amino acids. The CDR3 reads CASRYWGVGQEISGANVLTF.

The chain carries TRBV7-2 and TRBJ1-1; TCRdb designates TRBD1, a call that cannot be tested without DNA. Germline CDR1 is SGHTA and CDR2 is FQGNSA. The CDR3 has 12 residues. The CDR3 protein is CASRQVNTEAFF.